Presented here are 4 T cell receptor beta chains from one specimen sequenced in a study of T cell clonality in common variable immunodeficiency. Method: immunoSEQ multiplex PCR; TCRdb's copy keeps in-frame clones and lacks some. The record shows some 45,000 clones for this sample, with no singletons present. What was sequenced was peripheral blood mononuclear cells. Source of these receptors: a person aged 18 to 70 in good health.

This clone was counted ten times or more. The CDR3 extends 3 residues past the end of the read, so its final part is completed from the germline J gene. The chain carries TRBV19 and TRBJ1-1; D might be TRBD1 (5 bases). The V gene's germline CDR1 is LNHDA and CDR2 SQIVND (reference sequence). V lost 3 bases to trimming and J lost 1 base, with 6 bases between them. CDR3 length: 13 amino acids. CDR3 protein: CASSIGQNTEAFF. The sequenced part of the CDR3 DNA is TGTGCCAGTAGTATTGGACAGAACACTGAA.

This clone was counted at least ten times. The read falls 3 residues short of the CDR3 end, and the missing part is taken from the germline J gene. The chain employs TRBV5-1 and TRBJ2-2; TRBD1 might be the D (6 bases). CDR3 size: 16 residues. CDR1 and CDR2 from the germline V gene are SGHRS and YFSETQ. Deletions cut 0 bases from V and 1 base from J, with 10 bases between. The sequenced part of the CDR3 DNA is TGCGCCAGCAGCTTGGACGGCAGGGGGAACACCGGGGAG. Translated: CASSLDGRGNTGE. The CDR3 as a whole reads CASSLDGRGNTGELFF.

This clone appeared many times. CDR3 protein: CASRPDRPGSTNEKLFF. CDR3 DNA (partial): TGTGCCAGTAGACCGGACAGGCCGGGCTCAACTAATGAAAAA. The chain recombines TRBV19 with TRBJ1-4; 7 bases fit TRBD1. The read terminates 3 residues ahead of where the CDR3 ends, so the germline J gene completes it. Germline assignment: CDR1 LNHDA and CDR2 SQIVND (reference sequence). The CDR3 spans 17 residues. J lost 0 bases, V lost 6 bases, and 10 bases had no gene match.

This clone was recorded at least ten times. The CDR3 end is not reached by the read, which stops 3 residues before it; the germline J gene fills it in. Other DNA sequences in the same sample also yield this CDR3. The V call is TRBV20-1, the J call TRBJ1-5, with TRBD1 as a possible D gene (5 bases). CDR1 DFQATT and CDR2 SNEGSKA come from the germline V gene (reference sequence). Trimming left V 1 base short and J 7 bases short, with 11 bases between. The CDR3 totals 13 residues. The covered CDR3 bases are TGCAGTGCTAGAGCAGGGTCGGAGCAGCCC. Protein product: CSARAGSEQP. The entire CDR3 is CSARAGSEQPQHF.